This TCR beta chain was sequenced during a study of blood T cell repertoires in COVID-19. At the level of the study: T cells, B-cell-depleted T cells, or PBMCs supplied cDNA or gDNA.

As processed by the authors: Scientists estimated how many nucleated cells there were by amplifying reference gene primers. Assay: immunoSEQ multiplex PCR; the TCRdb copy retains only in-frame clones and omits some. That table supplies the V and J calls and clone size; D and trimming were determined from the DNA. The sample lists about 220,000 clones; 84% were seen once. The V segment lost 5 bases and the J segment 6 bases; nucleotides outside the gene matches: 3. CDR1 SGHRS and CDR2 YFSETQ come from the germline V gene. This CDR3 is built from 15 residues. The chain combines TRBV5-1 with TRBJ2-2; 14 positions agree with TRBD2. This clonotype was obtained from a man aged 50 or older with active or convalescent COVID-19. The specimen was peripheral blood. The CDR3 protein is CASRGLAGDSGELFF. The CDR3 bases are TGCGCCAGCAGGGGACTAGCGGGAGATTCCGGGGAGCTGTTTTTT.